The 30 T cell receptor beta chains below all came from one sample that was sequenced in a study of blood T cells in healthy people across ages. Primed by a sample-barcoded 5' primer and a J-beta primer mix, a second PCR proceeded for 7 to 11 cycles. Using its own MiXCR run on the 5' RACE reads, TCRdb lists one record per CDR3 protein. The sample lists approximately 1,700,000 distinct CDR3 sequences; around 42% were seen once. The sample taken for sequencing was blood. The receptor source for this set is a human donor in good health.

The chain is built from TRBV28 and TRBJ1-5; D is unresolved. V lost 4 bases and J lost 6, with 13 bases in between. This CDR3 contains 14 residues. Looked up from germline, CDR1 is MDHEN and CDR2 is SYDVKM. CDR3 amino acids: CASSSSYRGQPQHF. The CDR3 bases are TGTGCCAGCAGTTCCTCGTATCGGGGTCAGCCCCAGCATTTT.

Here the CDR3 reads CASSTGPGTGDGDTQYF. As DNA, the CDR3 is TGTGCCAGCAGCACAGGACCCGGGACAGGAGACGGAGATACGCAGTATTTT. The chain employs TRBV11-2 and TRBJ2-3, with 8 bases aligning to TRBD1. J gave up 5 bases and V 5 bases, and 15 bases lay outside the gene matches. Germline V gene lookup returns CDR1 SGHAT and CDR2 FQNNGV. CDR3 length: 17 residues.

The sample holds a few counts of this clonotype. The chain joins TRBV11-2 to TRBJ2-6; D not certain. The CDR3 contains 19 residues. The V gene lost 5 bases and the J gene lost 0 bases, with 20 bases spanning the gap. CDR1 SGHAT and CDR2 FQNNGV come from the germline V gene. In DNA, the CDR3 is TGTGCCAGCAGCCCCCACGACGGACCACTCTTCTCTGGGGCCAACGTCCTGACTTTC. It specifies CASSPHDGPLFSGANVLTF.

V and J are TRBV5-1 and TRBJ1-1, with 8 bases fitting TRBD1. V shed 0 bases, J shed 4 bases, and the junction held 14 bases outside the gene matches. Germline assignment: CDR1 SGHRS and CDR2 YFSETQ. The CDR3 consists of 18 residues. CDR3: CASSLEGLDRADGTEAFF. CDR3 sequence (DNA): TGCGCCAGCAGCTTGGAAGGATTGGACAGGGCTGATGGCACTGAAGCTTTCTTT.

Points on this clonotype: At one end the junction does not follow the germline gene, possibly because of a read error. V usage is TRBV6-5 and J usage is TRBJ2-7, with a weak D call TRBD1 (6 bases). There are 13 residues in the CDR3. CDR1 is MNHEY and CDR2 is SVGAGI in the germline V gene. DNA for the CDR3: TGTGCCAGCAGTTACTCCGGACAGTACGGGCAGTACTTC. It codes for CASSYSGQYGQYF.

This chain connects TRBV5-4 to TRBJ2-1; 11 bases align to TRBD1. Germline V gene sequence: CDR1 SGHNT, CDR2 YYREEE (reference sequence). The CDR3 covers 16 residues. After removal of 4 bases from V and 6 bases from J, the junction contained 9 bases not matched to a gene. CDR3 bases: TGTGCCAGCAGCAACCGGGACAGGGGGAGGTTCAATGAGCAGTTCTTC. Its translation: CASSNRDRGRFNEQFF.

V is TRBV6-2 or TRBV6-3 and J is TRBJ1-5; tentative D call: TRBD1 (5 bases). Trimming cost V 7 bases and J 5 bases, with 12 bases left between them. CDR3 length equals 13 residues. Germline V gene sequence: CDR1 MNHEY, CDR2 SVGEGT. In DNA form, the CDR3 reads TGTGCCAGCAAACGGGGGGTTCATCAGCCCCAGCATTTT. This codes for CASKRGVHQPQHF.

The table lists this clonotype with a few counts. The chain has TRBV28 and TRBJ2-3, with 9 bases fitting TRBD1. The germline V gene has CDR1 MDHEN and CDR2 SYDVKM. This CDR3 has 16 residues. V was clipped by 2 bases and J by 3 bases; unmatched bases: 6. CDR3 sequence (DNA): TGTGCCAGCAGTTTAGGACACGGGACAGGGACAGATACGCAGTATTTT. This codes for CASSLGHGTGTDTQYF.

This clonotype showed up just a few times. The chain combines TRBV7-6 with TRBJ2-1, with a tentative D call TRBD1 (6 bases). Trimming removed 5 bases at V and 9 bases at J, with 29 bases between. The CDR3 length is 18 residues. CDR1 and CDR2 (germline): SGHVS, FNYEAQ. The DNA for the CDR3 is TGTGCCAGCAGCGGTGAAAAACAGGGTTTTGGGTGGGGTAGTGAGCAGTTCTTC. Protein: CASSGEKQGFGWGSEQFF.

The V and J genes are TRBV7-2 and TRBJ1-1; tentative D call: TRBD1 (6 bases). The ends were cut back, 1 base at V and 4 bases at J, with 13 bases in the middle. Germline V gene lookup returns CDR1 SGHTA and CDR2 FQGNSA. The CDR3 sequence is 15 residues long. The CDR3 spells CASSLDIVRGTEAFF. The CDR3 DNA is TGTGCCAGCAGCTTAGATATCGTCAGGGGCACTGAAGCTTTCTTT.

The rearrangement joins TRBV20-1 to TRBJ1-2; no reliable D call. Trimming removed 6 bases at V and 4 bases at J, with 18 bases between. Germline values: CDR1 DFQATT, CDR2 SNEGSKA (reference sequence). This CDR3 is 14 amino acids long. CDR3 protein: CSAYDTLLGYGYTF. The CDR3 nucleotides are TGCAGTGCCTACGACACCCTTCTTGGCTATGGCTACACCTTC.

J is TRBJ2-3 and V is TRBV20-1; no definite D call. Per germline, CDR1 DFQATT and CDR2 SNEGSKA (reference sequence). The CDR3 loop spans 11 amino acids. The V end was cut by 5 bases, the J end by 6 bases, with 9 bases between. Here the CDR3 reads CSARFVDTQYF. CDR3 coding DNA: TGCAGTGCTCGGTTTGTGGATACGCAGTATTTT.

This clonotype was picked up a small number of times. The chain combines TRBV4-3 with TRBJ1-2; 8 nucleotides line up with TRBD1. Losses at the gene ends were 3 bases for V and 1 base for J; bases not matched to a gene: 4. Germline CDR1 LGHNA, CDR2 YSLEER. This CDR3 is 15 amino acids long. CDR3 in DNA: TGCGCCAGCAGCCACATGGACAGGGATAACTATGGCTACACCTTC. Encoded protein: CASSHMDRDNYGYTF.

V gene TRBV10-3 combines with J gene TRBJ2-7; perhaps D is TRBD1 or TRBD2 (5 bases each). Per germline, CDR1 ENHRY and CDR2 SYGVKD. The V end was cut by 0 bases, the J end by 2 bases, with 11 bases between. The CDR3 has 15 amino acids. The CDR3 loop is CAISESWDGPYEQYF. Written as DNA, the CDR3 is TGTGCCATCAGTGAGTCCTGGGACGGACCCTACGAGCAGTACTTC.

This chain connects TRBV15 to TRBJ2-5; TRBD1 aligns across 7 bases. Germline values: CDR1 LNHNV, CDR2 YYDKDF (reference sequence). The CDR3 covers 13 residues. The V gene end was trimmed by 9 bases and the J gene end by 0 bases; junction bases not matched to a gene: 4. CDR3 loop: CATQQGNQETQYF. DNA of the CDR3: TGTGCCACACAACAGGGGAACCAAGAGACCCAGTACTTC.

For this clonotype: One end of the junction fails to match germline, which may point to a read error. CDR3 sequence: CSARDHISYNSPLHF. The CDR3 DNA reads TGCAGTGCTAGAGATCACATCTCCTATAATTCGCCCCTCCACTTT. The genes are TRBV20-1 and TRBJ1-6, with unresolved D. The germline V gene encodes CDR1 DFQATT and CDR2 SNEGSKA (reference sequence). This CDR3 comprises 15 residues.

This clonotype was counted between two and nine times. The chain carries TRBV6-4 and TRBJ2-1; 10 nucleotides match TRBD2. Germline CDR1 and CDR2: MRHNA and SNTAGT. V shed 5 bases and J 4 bases; nucleotides not matched to a gene: 14. The CDR3 sequence is 18 residues long. The chain's CDR3 is CASSSPKAGGKHYNEQFF. Written as DNA, the CDR3 is TGTGCCAGCAGTTCCCCCAAAGCGGGGGGGAAACATTACAATGAGCAGTTCTTC.

J is TRBJ1-1 and V is TRBV7-2; the D is unclear. The V gene lost 1 base and the J gene lost 3 bases, with 12 bases spanning the gap. Germline lookup yields CDR1 SGHTA and CDR2 FQGNSA. CDR3 length equals 15 residues. The CDR3, as DNA: TGTGCCAGCAGCTTAGAGAGCTACAGATACACTGAAGCTTTCTTT. Its protein is CASSLESYRYTEAFF.

This clonotype appeared once. The rearrangement links TRBV5-6 to TRBJ2-7; D might be TRBD1 or TRBD2, each matching 6 bases. V was cut by 7 bases and J by 3 bases, with 11 bases left in between. Germline CDR1 reads SGHDT; CDR2 reads YYEEEE. This CDR3 region has 12 residues. In DNA, the CDR3 is TGTGCCAGCGGAGGGGGTGGCTACGAGCAGTACTTC. Amino acids: CASGGGGYEQYF. Using reference TRBV5-6 and TRBJ2-7 for the parts outside the CDR3, the full variable domain is DAGVTQSPTHLIKTRGQQVTLRCSPKSGHDTVSWYQQALGQGPQFIFQYYEEEERQRGNFPDRFSGHQFPNYSSELNVNALLLGDSALYLCASGGGGYEQYFGPGTRLTVT.

A few counts support this clonotype. The chain uses TRBV10-3 and TRBJ1-2, with D uncertain. This CDR3 comprises 13 residues. Germline lookup yields CDR1 ENHRY and CDR2 SYGVKD. V gave up 0 bases and J gave up 7 bases, with 9 bases separating them. CDR3 sequence reads: CAISESKKTGYTF. The CDR3 DNA follows: TGTGCCATCAGTGAGTCGAAGAAAACTGGCTACACCTTC.

The rearrangement uses TRBV4-3 and TRBJ1-2; perhaps TRBD1 as D (5 bases). V was cut by 4 bases and J by 1 base, with 28 bases left in between. The CDR3 length is 20 residues. Germline-derived CDR1 and CDR2 are LGHNA and YSLEER. This CDR3 reads CASSLKIITTAGTNNYGYTF. As DNA, the CDR3 is TGCGCCAGCAGCCTTAAAATCATTACGACAGCAGGAACCAATAACTATGGCTACACCTTC.

This chain joins TRBV20-1 and TRBJ2-7; D gene uncertain. The CDR3 totals 14 residues. CDR1 DFQATT and CDR2 SNEGSKA come from the germline V gene (reference sequence). Between the trimmed V and J ends, which lost 2 bases and 2 bases, there was a span of 13 bases. The chain's CDR3 is CSARSTRIPYEQYF. The CDR3 DNA reads TGCAGTGCTAGATCGACCAGGATACCCTACGAGCAGTACTTC.

The CDR3 region is CASSATVYPVGANEQFF. CDR3 bases: TGTGCCAGCAGCGCAACAGTTTACCCAGTTGGTGCCAATGAGCAGTTCTTC. The V call is TRBV9, the J call TRBJ2-1; D is unclear. CDR3 length: 17 amino acids. CDR1 and CDR2 (germline): SGDLS, YYNGEE. V was clipped by 3 bases and J by 6 bases, with 22 bases between them.

This clonotype has a single count. A junction end diverges from the germline sequence, so it may reflect a read error. This rearrangement joins TRBV15 to TRBJ1-4; D is uncertain. Germline V gene data show CDR1 as LNHNV and CDR2 as YYDKDF (reference sequence). The CDR3 sequence is 12 residues long. CDR3 nucleotides: TGTACCACCAGCCGAACAGTTGGAAAACTGTTTTTT. Residues: CTTSRTVGKLFF.

V and J are TRBV5-1 and TRBJ1-2; 7 nucleotides agree with TRBD1. Germline CDR1 and CDR2: SGHRS and YFSETQ. J gave up 4 bases and V 4 bases, and 13 bases lay outside the gene matches. This CDR3 has 16 amino acids. The chain's CDR3 is CASSPSSQGVGYGYTF. In nucleotides, the CDR3 is TGCGCCAGCAGCCCCTCATCTCAGGGGGTAGGCTATGGCTACACCTTC.

This sequence joins TRBV20-1 and TRBJ2-5; either TRBD1 or TRBD2 may supply D (5 bases each). Germline V gene lookup returns CDR1 DFQATT and CDR2 SNEGSKA (reference sequence). The V and J ends lost 3 bases and 1 base respectively, with 12 bases between them. There are 14 residues in the CDR3. This CDR3 reads CSASRGGFQETQYF. The CDR3 nucleotides read TGCAGTGCTAGTCGTGGGGGTTTCCAAGAGACCCAGTACTTC.

The J gene is TRBJ2-7, the V gene TRBV11-2, with 9 positions matching TRBD1. This CDR3 is built from 12 residues. CDR1 is SGHAT, CDR2 FQNNGV, per germline. The V gene end was trimmed by 8 bases and the J gene end by 9 bases; junction bases not matched to a gene: 8. Here the CDR3 DNA reads TGTGCCAGCCTCGACAGGACAGGGGCGCAGTACTTC. As protein: CASLDRTGAQYF.

V gene TRBV5-6 combines with J gene TRBJ2-4; D is possibly TRBD1 (6 bases). Germline V gives CDR1 SGHDT, CDR2 YYEEEE. V gave up 6 bases and J gave up 13 bases, with 26 bases separating them. The CDR3 has 15 amino acids. CDR3 sequence reads: CASTIATGPMWEQYF. The CDR3 bases are TGTGCCAGCACCATCGCTACAGGGCCAATGTGGGAGCAGTACTTC.

This clonotype was picked up one time. The rearrangement uses TRBV5-1 and TRBJ1-1; the match to TRBD1 covers 7 bases. CDR1 is SGHRS and CDR2 is YFSETQ in the germline V gene. The trim removed 4 bases at V and 7 bases at J, leaving 10 bases unmatched. The CDR3 runs to 14 residues. The CDR3 sequence: CASSDKGQKYEAFF. In DNA form, the CDR3 reads TGCGCCAGCAGCGACAAGGGACAGAAATATGAAGCTTTCTTT.

The chain is built from TRBV6-2 or TRBV6-3 and TRBJ2-7; D is unresolved. Germline CDR1 MNHEY, CDR2 SVGEGT. V was clipped by 5 bases and J by 3 bases, with 11 bases between them. The CDR3 contains 13 residues. CDR3 region: CASSRHPVYEQYF. CDR3 nucleotides: TGTGCCAGCAGTCGGCACCCTGTCTACGAGCAGTACTTC.